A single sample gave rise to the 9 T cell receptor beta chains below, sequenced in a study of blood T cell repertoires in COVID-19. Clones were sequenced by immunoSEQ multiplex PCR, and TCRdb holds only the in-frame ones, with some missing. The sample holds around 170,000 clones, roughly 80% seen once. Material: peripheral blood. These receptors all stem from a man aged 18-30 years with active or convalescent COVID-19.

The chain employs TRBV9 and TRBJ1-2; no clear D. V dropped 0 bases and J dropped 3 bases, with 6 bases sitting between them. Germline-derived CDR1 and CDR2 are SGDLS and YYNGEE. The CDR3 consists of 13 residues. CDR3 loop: CASSVGLDYGYTF. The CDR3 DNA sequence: TGTGCCAGCAGCGTAGGACTGGACTATGGCTACACCTTC.

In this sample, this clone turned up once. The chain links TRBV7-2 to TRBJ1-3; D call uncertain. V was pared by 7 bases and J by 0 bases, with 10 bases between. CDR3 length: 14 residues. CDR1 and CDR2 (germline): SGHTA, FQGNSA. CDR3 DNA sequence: TGTGCCAGCAAGACAACCAGCTCTGGAAACACCATATATTTT. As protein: CASKTTSSGNTIYF.

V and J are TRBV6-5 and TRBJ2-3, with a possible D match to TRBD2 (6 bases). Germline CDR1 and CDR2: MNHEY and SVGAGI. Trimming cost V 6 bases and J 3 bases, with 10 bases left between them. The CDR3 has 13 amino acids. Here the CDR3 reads CASRPGGTDTQYF. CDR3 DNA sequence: TGTGCCAGCAGGCCCGGGGGAACAGATACGCAGTATTTT.

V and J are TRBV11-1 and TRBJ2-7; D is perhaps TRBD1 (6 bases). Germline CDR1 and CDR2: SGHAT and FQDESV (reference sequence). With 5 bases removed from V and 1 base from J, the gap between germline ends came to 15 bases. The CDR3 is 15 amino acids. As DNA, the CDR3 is TGTGCCAGCAGCCCACCAGGGGTCAAATCCTACGAGCAGTACTTC. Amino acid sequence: CASSPPGVKSYEQYF.

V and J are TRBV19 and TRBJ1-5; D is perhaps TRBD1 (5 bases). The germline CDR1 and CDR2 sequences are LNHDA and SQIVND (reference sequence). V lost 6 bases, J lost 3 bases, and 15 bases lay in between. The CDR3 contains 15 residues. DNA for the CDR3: TGTGCCAGTAGCAAGCAGGGATCGGACAATCAGCCCCAGCATTTT. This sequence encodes CASSKQGSDNQPQHF.

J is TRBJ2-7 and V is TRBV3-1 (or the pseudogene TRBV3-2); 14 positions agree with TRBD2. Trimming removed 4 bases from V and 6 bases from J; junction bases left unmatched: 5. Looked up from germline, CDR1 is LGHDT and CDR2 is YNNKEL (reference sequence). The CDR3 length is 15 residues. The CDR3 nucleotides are TGTGCCAGCAGCCTCGGACTAGCGGGGGGTCTCGAGCAGTACTTC. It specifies CASSLGLAGGLEQYF.

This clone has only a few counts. In DNA, the CDR3 is TGTGCCAGCAGAGCGGACTTCCCCGAGCAGTACTTC. Translated: CASRADFPEQYF. The J gene is TRBJ2-7, the V gene TRBV5-8, with D perhaps TRBD2 (5 bases). CDR1 and CDR2 (germline): SGHTS, YDEGEE. The CDR3 sequence is 12 residues long. V shed 5 bases and J shed 6 bases, with 12 bases lying between them.

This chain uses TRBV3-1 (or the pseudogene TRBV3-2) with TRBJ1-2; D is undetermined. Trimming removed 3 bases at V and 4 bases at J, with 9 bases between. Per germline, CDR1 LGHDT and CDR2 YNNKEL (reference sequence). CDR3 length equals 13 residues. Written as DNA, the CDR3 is TGTGCCAGCAGCCAGGGAGACACCTATGGCTACACCTTC. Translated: CASSQGDTYGYTF.

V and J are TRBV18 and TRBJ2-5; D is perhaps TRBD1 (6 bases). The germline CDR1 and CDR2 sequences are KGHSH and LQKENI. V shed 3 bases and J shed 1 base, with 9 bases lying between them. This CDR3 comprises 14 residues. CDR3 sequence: CASSPLQGQETQYF. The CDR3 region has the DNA TGTGCCAGCTCACCCTTACAGGGCCAAGAGACCCAGTACTTC.